The following is a T cell receptor (beta chain) sequence with its context. Data came from immunoSEQ multiplex PCR; TCRdb stores just in-frame clones and leaves some out. The data hold 120,000 or so clones, with more than 65% observed a single time. The data originate from a study of blood T cell repertoires in COVID-19. V gave up 1 base and J gave up 8 bases, with 23 bases separating them. Germline CDR1 LGHNA, CDR2 YSLEER. This CDR3 contains 18 residues. This chain joins TRBV4-3 and TRBJ1-4; no clear D. This clonotype originated in a human donor in a cohort sampled during active COVID-19. The material sequenced was peripheral blood. As DNA, the CDR3 is TGCGCCAGCAGCCAAGGTCCAATTTCGGACGGAGGAGGGGAAAAACTGTTTTTT. This codes for CASSQGPISDGGGEKLFF.